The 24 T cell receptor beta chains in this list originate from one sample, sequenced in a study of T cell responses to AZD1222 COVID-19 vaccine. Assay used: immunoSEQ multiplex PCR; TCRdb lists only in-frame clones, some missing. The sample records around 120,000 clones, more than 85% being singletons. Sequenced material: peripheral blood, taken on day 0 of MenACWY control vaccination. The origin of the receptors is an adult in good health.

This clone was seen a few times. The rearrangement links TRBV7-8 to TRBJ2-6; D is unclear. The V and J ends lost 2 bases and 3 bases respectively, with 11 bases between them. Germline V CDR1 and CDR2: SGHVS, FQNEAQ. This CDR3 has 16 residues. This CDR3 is CASSLISAFGANVLTF. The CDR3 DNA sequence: TGTGCCAGCAGCTTAATAAGTGCATTTGGGGCCAACGTCCTGACTTTC.

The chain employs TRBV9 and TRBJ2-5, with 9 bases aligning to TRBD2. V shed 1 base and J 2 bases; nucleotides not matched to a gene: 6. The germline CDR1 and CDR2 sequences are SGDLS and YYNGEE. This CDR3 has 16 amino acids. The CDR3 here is CASSVLGGRVQETQYF. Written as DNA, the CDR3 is TGTGCCAGCAGCGTATTGGGCGGGAGGGTACAAGAGACCCAGTACTTC.

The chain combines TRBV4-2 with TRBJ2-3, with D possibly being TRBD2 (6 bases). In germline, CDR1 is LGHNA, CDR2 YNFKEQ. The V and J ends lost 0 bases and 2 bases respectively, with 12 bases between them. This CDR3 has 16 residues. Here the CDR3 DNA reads TGTGCCAGCAGCCAAGATCTAGCGAAAGACACAGATACGCAGTATTTT. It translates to CASSQDLAKDTDTQYF.

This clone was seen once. The DNA for the CDR3 is TGTGCCAGCACCCCAGCGGGCACAGGGGGTTATGAAAAACTGTTTTTT. Translated, it gives CASTPAGTGGYEKLFF. The V gene is TRBV7-9, the J gene TRBJ1-4; 8 bases align to TRBD1. Per germline, CDR1 SEHNR and CDR2 FQNEAQ (reference sequence). With 7 bases clipped from V and 6 bases from J, the junction kept 13 bases outside the gene matches. The CDR3 runs to 16 residues.

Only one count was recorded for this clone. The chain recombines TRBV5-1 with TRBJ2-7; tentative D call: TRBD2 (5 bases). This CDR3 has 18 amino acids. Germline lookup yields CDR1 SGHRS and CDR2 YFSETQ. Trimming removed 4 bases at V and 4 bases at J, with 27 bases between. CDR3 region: CASSPSPGSIELYYEQYF. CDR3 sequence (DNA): TGCGCCAGCAGCCCATCCCCGGGGTCTATAGAGCTTTATTACGAGCAGTACTTC.

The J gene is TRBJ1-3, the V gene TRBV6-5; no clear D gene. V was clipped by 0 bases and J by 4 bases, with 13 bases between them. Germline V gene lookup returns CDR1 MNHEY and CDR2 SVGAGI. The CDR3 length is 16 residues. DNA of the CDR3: TGTGCCAGCAGTTACTCCCCGCAGGCTGGGGGAAACACCATATATTTT. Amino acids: CASSYSPQAGGNTIYF.

The CDR3 DNA reads TGTGCCAGCCGTAGAAACGCAGGGGCCTGGGACTATGGCTACACCTTC. It encodes CASRRNAGAWDYGYTF. This chain connects TRBV2 to TRBJ1-2, with D maybe TRBD1 (6 bases). CDR3 length: 16 residues. Germline V gives CDR1 SNHLY, CDR2 FYNNEI. The V end was cut by 8 bases, the J end by 3 bases, with 22 bases between.

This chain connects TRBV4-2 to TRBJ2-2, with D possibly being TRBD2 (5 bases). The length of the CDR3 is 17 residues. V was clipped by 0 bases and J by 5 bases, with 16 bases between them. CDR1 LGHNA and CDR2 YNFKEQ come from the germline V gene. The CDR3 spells CASSQEVRTRSTGELFF. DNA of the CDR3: TGTGCCAGCAGCCAAGAGGTTAGGACTCGTTCTACCGGGGAGCTGTTTTTT.

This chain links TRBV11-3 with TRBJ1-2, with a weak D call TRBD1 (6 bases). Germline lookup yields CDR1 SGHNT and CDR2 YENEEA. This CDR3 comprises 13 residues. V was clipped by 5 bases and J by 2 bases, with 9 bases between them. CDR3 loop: CASSPRGNYGYTF. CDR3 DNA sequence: TGTGCCAGCAGCCCCAGGGGAAACTATGGCTACACCTTC.

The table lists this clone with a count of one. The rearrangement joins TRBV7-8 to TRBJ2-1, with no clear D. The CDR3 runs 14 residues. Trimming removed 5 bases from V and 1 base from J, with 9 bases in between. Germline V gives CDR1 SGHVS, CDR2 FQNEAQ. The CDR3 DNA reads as TGTGCCAGCAGCCCTCTTGGGTCCTACAATGAGCAGTTCTTC. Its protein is CASSPLGSYNEQFF.

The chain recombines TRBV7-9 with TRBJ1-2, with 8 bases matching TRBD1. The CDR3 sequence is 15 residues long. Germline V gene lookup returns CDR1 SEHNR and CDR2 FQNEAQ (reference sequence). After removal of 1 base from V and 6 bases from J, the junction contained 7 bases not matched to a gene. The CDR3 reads CASSLDQGAANGYTF. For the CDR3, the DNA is TGTGCCAGCAGCTTAGACCAGGGGGCGGCGAATGGCTACACCTTC.

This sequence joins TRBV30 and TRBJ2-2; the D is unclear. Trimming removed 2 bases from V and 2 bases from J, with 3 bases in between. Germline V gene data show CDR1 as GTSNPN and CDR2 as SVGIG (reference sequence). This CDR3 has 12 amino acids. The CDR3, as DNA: TGTGCCTGGAGTCAAAACACCGGGGAGCTGTTTTTT. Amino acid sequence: CAWSQNTGELFF.

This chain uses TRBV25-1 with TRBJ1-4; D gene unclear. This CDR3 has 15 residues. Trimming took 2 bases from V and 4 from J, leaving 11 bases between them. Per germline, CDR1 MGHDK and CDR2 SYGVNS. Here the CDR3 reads CASSEPGRSNEKLFF. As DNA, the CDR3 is TGTGCCAGCAGTGAACCCGGACGGAGTAATGAAAAACTGTTTTTT.

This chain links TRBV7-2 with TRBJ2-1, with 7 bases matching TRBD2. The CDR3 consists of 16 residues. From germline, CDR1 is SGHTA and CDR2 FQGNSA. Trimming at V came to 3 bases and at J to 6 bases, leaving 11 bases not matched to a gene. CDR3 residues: CASSLYRGSRGNEQFF. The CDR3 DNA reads TGTGCCAGCAGCTTGTATCGCGGGAGTCGCGGCAATGAGCAGTTCTTC. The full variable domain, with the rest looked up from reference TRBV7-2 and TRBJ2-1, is GAGVSQSPSNKVTEKGKDVELRCDPISGHTALYWYRQSLGQGLEFLIYFQGNSAPDKSGLPSDRFSAERTGGSVSTLTIQRTQQEDSAVYLCASSLYRGSRGNEQFFGPGTRLTVL.

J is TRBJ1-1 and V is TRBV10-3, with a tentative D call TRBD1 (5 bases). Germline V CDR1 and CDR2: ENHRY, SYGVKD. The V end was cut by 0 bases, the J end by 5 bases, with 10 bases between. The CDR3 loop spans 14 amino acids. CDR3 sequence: CAISESKGKTEAFF. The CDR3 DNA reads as TGTGCCATCAGTGAGTCGAAGGGGAAGACTGAAGCTTTCTTT.

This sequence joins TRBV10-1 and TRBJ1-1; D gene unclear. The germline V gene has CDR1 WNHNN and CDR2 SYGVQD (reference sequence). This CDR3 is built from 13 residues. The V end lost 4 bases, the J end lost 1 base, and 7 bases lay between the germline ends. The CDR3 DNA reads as TGCGCCAGCAGTGCGAGTCAGAACACTGAAGCTTTCTTT. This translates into CASSASQNTEAFF.

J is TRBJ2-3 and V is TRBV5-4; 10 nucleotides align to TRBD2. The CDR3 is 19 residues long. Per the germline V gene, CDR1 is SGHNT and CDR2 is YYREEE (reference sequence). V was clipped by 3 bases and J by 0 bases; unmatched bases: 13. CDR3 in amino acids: CASSSPSLLAGTSTDTQYF. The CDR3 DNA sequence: TGTGCCAGCAGCTCCCCAAGCCTACTAGCGGGAACTAGCACAGATACGCAGTATTTT. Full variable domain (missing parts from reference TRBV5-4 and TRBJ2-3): ETGVTQSPTHLIKTRGQQVTLRCSSQSGHNTVSWYQQALGQGPQFIFQYYREEENGRGNFPPRFSGLQFPNYSSELNVNALELDDSALYLCASSSPSLLAGTSTDTQYFGPGTRLTVL.

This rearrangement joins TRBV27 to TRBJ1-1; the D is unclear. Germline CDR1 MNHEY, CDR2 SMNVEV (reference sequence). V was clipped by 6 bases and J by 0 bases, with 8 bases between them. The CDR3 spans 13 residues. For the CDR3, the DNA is TGTGCCAGCAGCCTCACACTGAACACTGAAGCTTTCTTT. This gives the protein CASSLTLNTEAFF.

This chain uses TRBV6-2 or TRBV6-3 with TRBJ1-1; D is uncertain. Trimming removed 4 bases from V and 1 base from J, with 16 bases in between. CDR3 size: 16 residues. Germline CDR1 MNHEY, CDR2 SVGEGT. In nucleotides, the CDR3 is TGTGCCAGCAGTTTCGGTCGGGCGGCTAAGAACACTGAAGCTTTCTTT. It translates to CASSFGRAAKNTEAFF.

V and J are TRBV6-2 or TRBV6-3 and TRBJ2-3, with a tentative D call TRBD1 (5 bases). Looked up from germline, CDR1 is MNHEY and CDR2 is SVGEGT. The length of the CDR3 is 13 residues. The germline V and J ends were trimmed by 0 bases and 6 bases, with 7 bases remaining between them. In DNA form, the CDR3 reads TGTGCCAGCAGTTACTCTAGGGGCGATACGCAGTATTTT. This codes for CASSYSRGDTQYF.

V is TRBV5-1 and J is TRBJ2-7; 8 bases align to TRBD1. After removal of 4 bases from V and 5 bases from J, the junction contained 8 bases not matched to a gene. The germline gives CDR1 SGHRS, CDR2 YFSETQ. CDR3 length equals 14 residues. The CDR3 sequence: CASSQGQALHEQYF. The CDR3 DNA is TGCGCCAGCAGCCAGGGACAGGCGCTCCACGAGCAGTACTTC.

CDR3 sequence: CASTLDTWGYNEQFF. Written as DNA, the CDR3 is TGTGCCAGCACGTTAGACACCTGGGGCTACAATGAGCAGTTCTTC. The rearrangement joins TRBV5-4 to TRBJ2-1; D gene unclear. V dropped 6 bases and J dropped 3 bases, with 16 bases sitting between them. CDR3 size: 15 residues. Germline loops: CDR1 SGHNT, CDR2 YYREEE (reference sequence).

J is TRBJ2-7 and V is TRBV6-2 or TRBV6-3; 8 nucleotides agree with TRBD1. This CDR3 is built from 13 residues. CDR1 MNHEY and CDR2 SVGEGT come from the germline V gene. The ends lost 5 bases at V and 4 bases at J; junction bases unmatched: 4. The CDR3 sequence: CASSRQGWYEQYF. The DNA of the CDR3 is TGTGCCAGCAGTCGACAGGGGTGGTACGAGCAGTACTTC.

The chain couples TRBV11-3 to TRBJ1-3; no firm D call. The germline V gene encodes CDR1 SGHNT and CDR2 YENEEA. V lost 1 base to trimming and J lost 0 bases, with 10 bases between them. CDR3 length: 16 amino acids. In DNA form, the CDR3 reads TGTGCCAGCAGCTTAGGGGGAACGGTCTCTGGAAACACCATATATTTT. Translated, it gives CASSLGGTVSGNTIYF.